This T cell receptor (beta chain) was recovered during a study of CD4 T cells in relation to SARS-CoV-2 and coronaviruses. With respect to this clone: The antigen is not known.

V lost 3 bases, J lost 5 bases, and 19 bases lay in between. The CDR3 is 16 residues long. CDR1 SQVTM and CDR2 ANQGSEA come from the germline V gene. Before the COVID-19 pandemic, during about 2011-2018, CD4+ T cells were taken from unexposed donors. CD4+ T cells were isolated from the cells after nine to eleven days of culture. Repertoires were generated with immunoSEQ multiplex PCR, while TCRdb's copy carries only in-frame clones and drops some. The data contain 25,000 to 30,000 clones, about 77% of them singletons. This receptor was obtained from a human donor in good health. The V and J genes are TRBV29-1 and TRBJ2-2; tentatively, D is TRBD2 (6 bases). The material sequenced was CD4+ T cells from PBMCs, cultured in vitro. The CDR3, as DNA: TGCAGCGTTGATGCAGGGTCGGGACTTGGGACCGGGGAGCTGTTTTTT. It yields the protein CSVDAGSGLGTGELFF.